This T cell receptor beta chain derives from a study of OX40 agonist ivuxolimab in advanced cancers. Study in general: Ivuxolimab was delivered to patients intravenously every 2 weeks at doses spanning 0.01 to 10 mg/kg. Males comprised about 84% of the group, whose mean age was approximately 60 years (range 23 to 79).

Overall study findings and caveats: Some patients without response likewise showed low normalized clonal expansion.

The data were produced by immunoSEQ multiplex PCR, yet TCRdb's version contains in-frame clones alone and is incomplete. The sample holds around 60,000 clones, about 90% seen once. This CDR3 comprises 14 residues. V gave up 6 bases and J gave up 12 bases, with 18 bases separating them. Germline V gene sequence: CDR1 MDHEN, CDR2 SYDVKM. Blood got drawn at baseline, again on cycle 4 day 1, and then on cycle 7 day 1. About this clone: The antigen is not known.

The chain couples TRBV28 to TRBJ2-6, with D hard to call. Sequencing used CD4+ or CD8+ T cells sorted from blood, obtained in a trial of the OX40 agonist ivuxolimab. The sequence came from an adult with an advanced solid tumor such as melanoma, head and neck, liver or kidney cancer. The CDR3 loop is CASRKIETPFVLTF. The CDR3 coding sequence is TGTGCCAGCAGGAAAATTGAGACGCCGTTCGTCCTGACTTTC.